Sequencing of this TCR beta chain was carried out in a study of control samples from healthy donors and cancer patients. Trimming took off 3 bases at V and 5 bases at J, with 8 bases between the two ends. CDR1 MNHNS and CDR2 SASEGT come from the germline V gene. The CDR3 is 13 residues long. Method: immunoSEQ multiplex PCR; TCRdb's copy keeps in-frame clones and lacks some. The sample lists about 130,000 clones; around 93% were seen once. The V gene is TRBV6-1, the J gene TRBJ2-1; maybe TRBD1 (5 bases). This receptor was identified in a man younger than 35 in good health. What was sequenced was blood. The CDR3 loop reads CASSDRVNNEQFF. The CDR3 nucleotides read TGTGCCAGCAGTGACAGGGTGAACAATGAGCAGTTCTTC.